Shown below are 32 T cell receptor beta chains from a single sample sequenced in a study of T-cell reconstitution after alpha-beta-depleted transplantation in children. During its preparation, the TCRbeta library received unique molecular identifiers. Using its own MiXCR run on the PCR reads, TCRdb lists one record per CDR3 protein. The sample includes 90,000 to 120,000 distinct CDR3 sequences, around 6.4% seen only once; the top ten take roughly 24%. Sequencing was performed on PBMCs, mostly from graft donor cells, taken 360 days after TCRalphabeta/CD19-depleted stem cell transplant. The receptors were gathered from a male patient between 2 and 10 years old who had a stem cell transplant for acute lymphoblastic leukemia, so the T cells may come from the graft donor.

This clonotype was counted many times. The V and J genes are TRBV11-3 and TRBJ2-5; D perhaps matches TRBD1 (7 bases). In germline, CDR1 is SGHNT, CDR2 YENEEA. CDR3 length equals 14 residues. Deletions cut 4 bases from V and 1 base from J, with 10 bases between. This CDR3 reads CASSSQGGQETQYF. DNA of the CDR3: TGTGCCAGCAGCTCCCAGGGGGGCCAAGAGACCCAGTACTTC.

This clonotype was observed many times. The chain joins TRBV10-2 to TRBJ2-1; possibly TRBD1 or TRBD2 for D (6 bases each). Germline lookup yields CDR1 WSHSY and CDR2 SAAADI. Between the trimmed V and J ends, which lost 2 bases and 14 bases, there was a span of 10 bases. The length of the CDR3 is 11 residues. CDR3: CASSEGGHKFF. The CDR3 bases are TGCGCCAGCAGTGAGGGGGGGCATAAGTTCTTC.

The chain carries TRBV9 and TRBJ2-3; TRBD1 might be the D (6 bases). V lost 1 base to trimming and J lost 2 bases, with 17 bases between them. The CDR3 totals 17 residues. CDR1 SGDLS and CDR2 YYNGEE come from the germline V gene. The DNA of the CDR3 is TGTGCCAGCAGCGTACCCTCCACAGGGCCTTACACAGATACGCAGTATTTT. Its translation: CASSVPSTGPYTDTQYF.

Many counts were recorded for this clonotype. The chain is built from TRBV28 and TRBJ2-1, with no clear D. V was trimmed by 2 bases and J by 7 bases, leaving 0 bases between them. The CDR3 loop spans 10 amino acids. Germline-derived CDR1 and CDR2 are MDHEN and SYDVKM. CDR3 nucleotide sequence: TGTGCCAGCAGTTTAAATGAGCAGTTCTTC. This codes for CASSLNEQFF.

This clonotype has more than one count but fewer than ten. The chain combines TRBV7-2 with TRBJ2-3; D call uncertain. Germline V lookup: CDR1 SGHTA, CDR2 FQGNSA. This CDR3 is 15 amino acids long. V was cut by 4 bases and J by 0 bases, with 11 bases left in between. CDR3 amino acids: CASSSQPLSTDTQYF. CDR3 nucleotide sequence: TGTGCCAGCAGCTCACAGCCCCTGAGCACAGATACGCAGTATTTT.

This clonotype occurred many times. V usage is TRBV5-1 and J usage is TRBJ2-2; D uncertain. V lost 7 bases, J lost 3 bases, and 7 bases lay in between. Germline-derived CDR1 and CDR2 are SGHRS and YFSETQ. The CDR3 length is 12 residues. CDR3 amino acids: CASPIDTGELFF. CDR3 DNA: TGCGCCAGCCCGATAGACACCGGGGAGCTGTTTTTT. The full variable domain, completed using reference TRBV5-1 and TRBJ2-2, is KAGVTQTPRYLIKTRGQQVTLSCSPISGHRSVSWYQQTPGQGLQFLFEYFSETQRNKGNFPGRFSGRQFSNSRSEMNVSTLELGDSALYLCASPIDTGELFFGEGSRLTVL.

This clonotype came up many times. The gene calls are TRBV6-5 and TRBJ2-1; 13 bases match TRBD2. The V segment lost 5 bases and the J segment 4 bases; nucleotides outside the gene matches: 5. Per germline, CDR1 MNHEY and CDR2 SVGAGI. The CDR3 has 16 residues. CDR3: CASSRTSGRRYNEQFF. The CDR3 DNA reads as TGTGCCAGCAGTCGGACTAGCGGGAGACGTTACAATGAGCAGTTCTTC.

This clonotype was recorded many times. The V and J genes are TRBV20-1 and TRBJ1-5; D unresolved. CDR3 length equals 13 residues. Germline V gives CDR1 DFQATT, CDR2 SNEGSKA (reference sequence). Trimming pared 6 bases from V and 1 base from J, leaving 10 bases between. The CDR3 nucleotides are TGCAGTGCCCGTACCCTCAGCAATCAGCCCCAGCATTTT. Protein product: CSARTLSNQPQHF.

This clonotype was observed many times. The CDR3 DNA is TGTGCCAGCAGCTTAGACAGGGGAATTTTCGCGAACACCGGGGAGCTGTTTTTT. As protein: CASSLDRGIFANTGELFF. The rearrangement uses TRBV5-6 and TRBJ2-2; 8 positions match TRBD1. The CDR3 contains 18 residues. With 2 bases clipped from V and 0 bases from J, the junction kept 9 bases outside the gene matches. Germline V gene lookup returns CDR1 SGHDT and CDR2 YYEEEE.

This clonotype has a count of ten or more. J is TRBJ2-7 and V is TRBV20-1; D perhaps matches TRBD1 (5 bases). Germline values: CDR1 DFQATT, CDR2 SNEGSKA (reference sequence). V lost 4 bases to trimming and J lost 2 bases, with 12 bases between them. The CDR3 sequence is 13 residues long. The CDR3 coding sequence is TGCAGTGCTACGAGTAAGGGGACCTACGAGCAGTACTTC. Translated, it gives CSATSKGTYEQYF.

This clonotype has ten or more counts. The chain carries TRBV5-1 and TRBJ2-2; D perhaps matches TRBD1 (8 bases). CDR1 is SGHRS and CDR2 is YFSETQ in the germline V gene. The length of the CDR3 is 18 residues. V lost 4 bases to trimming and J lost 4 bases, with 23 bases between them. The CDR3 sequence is CASSRTGLRERSTGELFF. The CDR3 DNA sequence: TGCGCCAGCAGCCGGACAGGGTTGCGGGAGAGGAGCACCGGGGAGCTGTTTTTT.

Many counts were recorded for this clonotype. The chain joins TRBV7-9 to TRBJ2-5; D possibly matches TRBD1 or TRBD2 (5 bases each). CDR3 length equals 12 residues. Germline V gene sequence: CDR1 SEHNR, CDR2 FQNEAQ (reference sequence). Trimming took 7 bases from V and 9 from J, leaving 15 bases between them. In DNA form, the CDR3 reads TGTGCCAGCATCCCTACGATGGGGGCCCAGTACTTC. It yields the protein CASIPTMGAQYF.

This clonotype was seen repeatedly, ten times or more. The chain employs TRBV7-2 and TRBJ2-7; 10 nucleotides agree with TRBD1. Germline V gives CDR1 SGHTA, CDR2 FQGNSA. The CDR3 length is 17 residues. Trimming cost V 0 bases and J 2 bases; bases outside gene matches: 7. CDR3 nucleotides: TGTGCCAGCAGCTTAGCTCCTGGGACAGGGGATGCCTACGAGCAGTACTTC. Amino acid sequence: CASSLAPGTGDAYEQYF.

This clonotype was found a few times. The DNA of the CDR3 is TGTGCCAGCAGTTGGGGCCTGACCTACGAGCAGTACTTC. It encodes CASSWGLTYEQYF. The rearrangement links TRBV6-2 or TRBV6-3 to TRBJ2-7; D perhaps matches TRBD1 (5 bases). Trimming removed 4 bases from V and 2 bases from J, with 9 bases in between. The CDR3 spans 13 residues. CDR1 is MNHEY and CDR2 is SVGEGT in the germline V gene.

This CDR3 is CASSVALVPGYGYTF. CDR3 nucleotides: TGTGCCAGCAGCGTAGCATTGGTCCCAGGATATGGCTACACCTTC. This chain joins TRBV9 and TRBJ1-2; the D is unclear. V lost 0 bases, J lost 5 bases, and 14 bases lay in between. Germline CDR1 reads SGDLS; CDR2 reads YYNGEE. This CDR3 has 15 amino acids.

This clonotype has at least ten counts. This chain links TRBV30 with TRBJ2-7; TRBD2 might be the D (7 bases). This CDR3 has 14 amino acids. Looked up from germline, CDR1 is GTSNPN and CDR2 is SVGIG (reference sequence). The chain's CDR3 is CAGVSRGALYEQYF. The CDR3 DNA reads TGTGCTGGAGTCTCCCGGGGGGCCCTCTACGAGCAGTACTTC.

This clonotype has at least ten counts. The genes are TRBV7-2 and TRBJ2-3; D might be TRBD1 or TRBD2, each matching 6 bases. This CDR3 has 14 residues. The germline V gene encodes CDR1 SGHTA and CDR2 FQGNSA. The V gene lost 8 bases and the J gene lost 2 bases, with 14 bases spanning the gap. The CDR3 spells CASCGTSFTDTQYF. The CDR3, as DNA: TGTGCCAGCTGCGGGACATCGTTCACAGATACGCAGTATTTT.

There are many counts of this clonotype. The CDR3 here is CASSYLAGGETGELFF. CDR3 coding DNA: TGTGCCAGCAGTTACCTAGCGGGGGGAGAGACCGGGGAGCTGTTTTTT. V usage is TRBV6-2 or TRBV6-3 and J usage is TRBJ2-2; 11 nucleotides align to TRBD2. There are 16 residues in the CDR3. Trimming at V came to 2 bases and at J to 5 bases, leaving 4 bases not matched to a gene. CDR1 is MNHEY, CDR2 SVGEGT, per germline.

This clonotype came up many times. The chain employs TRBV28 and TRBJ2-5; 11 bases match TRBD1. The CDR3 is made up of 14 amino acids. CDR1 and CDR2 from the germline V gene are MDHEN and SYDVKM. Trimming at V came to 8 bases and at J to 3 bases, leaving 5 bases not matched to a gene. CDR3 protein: CASGGTGGKETQYF. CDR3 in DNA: TGTGCCAGCGGTGGGACAGGGGGAAAAGAGACCCAGTACTTC.

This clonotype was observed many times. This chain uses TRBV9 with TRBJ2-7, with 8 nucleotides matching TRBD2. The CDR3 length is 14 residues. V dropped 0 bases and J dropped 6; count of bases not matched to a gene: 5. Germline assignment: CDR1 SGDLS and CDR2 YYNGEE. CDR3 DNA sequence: TGTGCCAGCAGCGTAGACGGGAGGGCCATCGAGCAGTACTTC. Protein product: CASSVDGRAIEQYF.

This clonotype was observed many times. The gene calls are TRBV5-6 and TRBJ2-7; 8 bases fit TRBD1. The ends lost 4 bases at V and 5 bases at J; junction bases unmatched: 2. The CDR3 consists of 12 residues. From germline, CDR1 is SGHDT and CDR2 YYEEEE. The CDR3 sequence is CASSPTGDEQYF. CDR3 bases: TGTGCCAGCAGCCCGACAGGGGACGAGCAGTACTTC. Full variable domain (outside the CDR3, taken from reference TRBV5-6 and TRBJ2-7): DAGVTQSPTHLIKTRGQQVTLRCSPKSGHDTVSWYQQALGQGPQFIFQYYEEEERQRGNFPDRFSGHQFPNYSSELNVNALLLGDSALYLCASSPTGDEQYFGPGTRLTVT.

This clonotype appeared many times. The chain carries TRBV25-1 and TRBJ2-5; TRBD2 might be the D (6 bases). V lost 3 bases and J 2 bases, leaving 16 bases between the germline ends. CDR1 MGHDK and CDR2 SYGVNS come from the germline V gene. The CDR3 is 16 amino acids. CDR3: CASSEFKGLLQETQYF. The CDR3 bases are TGTGCCAGCAGTGAGTTTAAGGGACTGTTACAAGAGACCCAGTACTTC. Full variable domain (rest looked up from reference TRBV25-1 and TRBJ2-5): EADIYQTPRYLVIGTGKKITLECSQTMGHDKMYWYQQDPGMELHLIHYSYGVNSTEKGDLSSESTVSRIRTEHFPLTLESARPSHTSQYLCASSEFKGLLQETQYFGPGTRLLVL.

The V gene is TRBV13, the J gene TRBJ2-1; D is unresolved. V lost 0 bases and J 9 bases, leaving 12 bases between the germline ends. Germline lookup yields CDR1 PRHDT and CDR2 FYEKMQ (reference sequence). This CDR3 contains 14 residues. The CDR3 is CASSLGTALSEQFF. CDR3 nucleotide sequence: TGTGCCAGCAGCTTAGGGACCGCCCTAAGTGAGCAGTTCTTC.

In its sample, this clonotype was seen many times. This CDR3 reads CASSPRSGPYEQYF. Here the CDR3 DNA reads TGCGCCAGCAGCCCAAGATCAGGGCCCTACGAGCAGTACTTC. The chain is built from TRBV4-3 and TRBJ2-7, with a tentative D call TRBD1 (5 bases). The CDR3 runs to 14 residues. Germline-derived CDR1 and CDR2 are LGHNA and YSLEER. Between the trimmed V and J ends, which lost 4 bases and 2 bases, there was a span of 12 bases.

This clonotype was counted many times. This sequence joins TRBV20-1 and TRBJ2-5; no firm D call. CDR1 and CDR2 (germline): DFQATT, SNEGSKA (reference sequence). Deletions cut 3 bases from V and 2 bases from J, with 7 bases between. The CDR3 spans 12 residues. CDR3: CSASRAQETQYF. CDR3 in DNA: TGCAGTGCTAGTCGGGCACAAGAGACCCAGTACTTC.

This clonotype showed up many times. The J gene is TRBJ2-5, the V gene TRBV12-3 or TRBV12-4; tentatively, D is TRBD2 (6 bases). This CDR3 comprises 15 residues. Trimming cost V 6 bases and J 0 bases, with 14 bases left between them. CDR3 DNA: TGTGCCAGCAGATCCCCTCGGGGGAACCAAGAGACCCAGTACTTC. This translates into CASRSPRGNQETQYF.

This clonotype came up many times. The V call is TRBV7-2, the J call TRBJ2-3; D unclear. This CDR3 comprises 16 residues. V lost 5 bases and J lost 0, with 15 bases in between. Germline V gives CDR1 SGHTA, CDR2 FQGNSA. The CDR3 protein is CASSLIVFPSTDTQYF. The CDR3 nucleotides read TGTGCCAGCAGCCTCATAGTCTTCCCTAGCACAGATACGCAGTATTTT.

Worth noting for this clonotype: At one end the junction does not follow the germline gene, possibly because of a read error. CDR3 nucleotide sequence: TGTGACAGCAGTTTGGGCAACGAGCAGTACTTC. Encoded protein: CDSSLGNEQYF. V and J are TRBV28 and TRBJ2-7; no reliable D call. The CDR3 totals 11 residues. Germline loops: CDR1 MDHEN, CDR2 SYDVKM.

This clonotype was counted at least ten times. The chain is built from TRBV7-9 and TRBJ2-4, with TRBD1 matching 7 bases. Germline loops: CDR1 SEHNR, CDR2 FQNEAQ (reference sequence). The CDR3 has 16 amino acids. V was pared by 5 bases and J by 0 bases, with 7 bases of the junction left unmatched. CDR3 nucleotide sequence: TGTGCCAGCAGCCGGCCGGGACAGCTAGCCAAAAACATTCAGTACTTC. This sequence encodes CASSRPGQLAKNIQYF.

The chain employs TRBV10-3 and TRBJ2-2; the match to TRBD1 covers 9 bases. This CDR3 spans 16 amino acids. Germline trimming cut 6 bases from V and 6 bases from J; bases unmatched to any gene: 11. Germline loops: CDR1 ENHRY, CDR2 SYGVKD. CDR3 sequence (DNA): TGTGCCATCAGATATTCAGGACAGGGGCTGGCCGGGGAGCTGTTTTTT. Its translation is CAIRYSGQGLAGELFF.

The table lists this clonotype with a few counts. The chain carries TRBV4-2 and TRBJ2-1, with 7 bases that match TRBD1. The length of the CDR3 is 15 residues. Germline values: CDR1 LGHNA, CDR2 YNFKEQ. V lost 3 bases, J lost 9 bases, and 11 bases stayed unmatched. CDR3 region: CASSHRDRLLGEQFF. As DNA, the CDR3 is TGTGCCAGCAGCCACCGGGACAGACTCCTCGGTGAGCAGTTCTTC.

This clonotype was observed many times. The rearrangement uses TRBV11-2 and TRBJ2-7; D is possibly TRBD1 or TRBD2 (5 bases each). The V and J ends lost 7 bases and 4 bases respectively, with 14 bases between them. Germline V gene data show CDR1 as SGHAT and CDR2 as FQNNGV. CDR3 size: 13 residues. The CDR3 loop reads CASTQGPVYEQYF. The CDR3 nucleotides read TGTGCCAGCACCCAGGGACCTGTTTACGAGCAGTACTTC.